These 26 T cell receptor beta chains were all obtained from the same sample, sequenced in a study of blood T cells in healthy people across ages. The use of a sample-barcoded 5' primer and a J-beta primer mix characterized a second PCR of roughly 6 to 11 cycles. TCRdb analysed the 5' RACE reads with MiXCR anew, one entry per CDR3 protein. The sample has about 280,000 distinct CDR3 sequences; around 29% are singletons. What was sequenced was blood. These receptors were obtained from a woman aged 70-85 years in good health.

This chain connects TRBV20-1 to TRBJ1-3; D uncertain. CDR1 and CDR2 from the germline V gene are DFQATT and SNEGSKA (reference sequence). The CDR3 contains 15 residues. Trimming pared 0 bases from V and 4 bases from J, leaving 13 bases between. The CDR3 loop reads CSARDPEMPGNTIYF. For the CDR3, the DNA is TGCAGTGCTAGAGATCCCGAGATGCCCGGAAACACCATATATTTT.

In this sample, this clonotype turned up a few times. The chain carries TRBV6-1 and TRBJ1-3, with 7 nucleotides matching TRBD1. V lost 7 bases to trimming and J lost 2 bases; unmatched junction nucleotides: 11. The CDR3 spans 16 residues. The germline V gene encodes CDR1 MNHNS and CDR2 SASEGT. CDR3 sequence (DNA): TGTGCCAGCACCCCAGGGGGGCGGGTAGCTGGAAACACCATATATTTT. Translated: CASTPGGRVAGNTIYF.

This chain connects TRBV9 to TRBJ2-7; D may be TRBD2 (6 bases). The CDR3 has 15 residues. Germline V gene sequence: CDR1 SGDLS, CDR2 YYNGEE. V was shortened by 4 bases and J by 3 bases, with 17 bases between the two germline ends. The DNA for the CDR3 is TGTGCCAGCAGCAGCAACCCCGGGGGATACTACGAGCAGTACTTC. It yields the protein CASSSNPGGYYEQYF.

This clonotype was seen at least ten times. The rearrangement uses TRBV29-1 and TRBJ2-5, with D tentatively TRBD1 (6 bases). Per germline, CDR1 SQVTM and CDR2 ANQGSEA. Trimming removed 6 bases at V and 3 bases at J, with 14 bases between. The CDR3 length is 13 residues. The CDR3 DNA sequence: TGCAGCGTGACTCGGACAGTAAAAGAGACCCAGTACTTC. This codes for CSVTRTVKETQYF.

J is TRBJ2-3 and V is TRBV20-1; D possibly matches TRBD1 or TRBD2 (5 bases each). V was cut by 1 base and J by 4 bases, with 15 bases left in between. Germline CDR1 is DFQATT and CDR2 is SNEGSKA (reference sequence). The CDR3 is made up of 15 amino acids. In nucleotides, the CDR3 is TGCAGTGCTAGAGGCCGGGACCGTAGTGCAGATACGCAGTATTTT. Amino acid sequence: CSARGRDRSADTQYF.

The chain links TRBV20-1 to TRBJ1-1; TRBD1 matches at 7 bases. Germline V gene lookup returns CDR1 DFQATT and CDR2 SNEGSKA (reference sequence). V trimming: 6 bases; J trimming: 8 bases; junction bases outside the gene matches: 6. CDR3 size: 11 residues. CDR3 sequence: CSAKGAREAFF. The DNA of the CDR3 is TGCAGTGCCAAGGGGGCGCGCGAAGCTTTCTTT.

The chain employs TRBV19 and TRBJ1-2, with D perhaps TRBD1 (5 bases). CDR1 LNHDA and CDR2 SQIVND come from the germline V gene (reference sequence). This CDR3 is 13 amino acids long. Trimming stripped 3 bases from V and 3 bases from J, with 8 bases between. CDR3 loop: CASSMRGDYGYTF. The CDR3 DNA is TGTGCCAGTAGTATGAGGGGTGACTATGGCTACACCTTC.

The rearrangement uses TRBV27 and TRBJ2-1; 9 positions agree with TRBD1. CDR1 is MNHEY, CDR2 SMNVEV, per germline (reference sequence). The V segment lost 6 bases and the J segment 7 bases; nucleotides outside the gene matches: 13. The CDR3 is made up of 16 amino acids. CDR3 bases: TGTGCCAGCAGCCGAGCGGGGACAGGGAAGAAGAATGAGCAGTTCTTC. This codes for CASSRAGTGKKNEQFF.

The chain carries TRBV4-1 and TRBJ1-2; 7 bases are a match to TRBD1. Germline CDR1 MGHRA, CDR2 YSYEKL. Trimming at V came to 2 bases and at J to 3 bases, leaving 3 bases not matched to a gene. The CDR3 runs to 14 residues. The CDR3 nucleotides read TGCGCCAGCAGCCAAAGCGACAGGGACTATGGCTACACCTTC. Amino acid sequence: CASSQSDRDYGYTF.

For this clonotype: Germline and junction disagree at one end, which may indicate a read error. This chain joins TRBV7-9 and TRBJ2-4; 12 nucleotides agree with TRBD2. The CDR3 runs to 17 residues. Germline assignment: CDR1 SEHNR and CDR2 FQNEAQ (reference sequence). Here the CDR3 reads CVSSSRLAGDAKNIQYF. Here the CDR3 DNA reads TGTGTCAGCAGCTCCAGACTAGCGGGAGACGCCAAAAACATTCAGTACTTC.

This clonotype showed up just a few times. The V call is TRBV29-1, the J call TRBJ2-7, with 8 bases that match TRBD1. V lost 6 bases, J lost 4 bases, and 14 bases stayed unmatched. The CDR3 has 15 residues. Germline CDR1 and CDR2: SQVTM and ANQGSEA. CDR3 coding DNA: TGCAGCGTAGCCGGGACAGGACTTTCGCGTTACGAGCAGTACTTC. This gives the protein CSVAGTGLSRYEQYF.

A few counts support this clonotype. The gene calls are TRBV12-3 or TRBV12-4 and TRBJ2-4, with 7 bases identical to TRBD1. Germline trimming cut 5 bases from V and 0 bases from J; bases unmatched to any gene: 7. The CDR3 runs to 16 residues. The chain's CDR3 is CASSAGDRLAKNIQYF. CDR3 bases: TGTGCCAGCAGTGCAGGGGACAGACTAGCCAAAAACATTCAGTACTTC.

V is TRBV18 and J is TRBJ2-5; the D gene is possibly TRBD1 (6 bases). The CDR3 contains 14 residues. V was cut by 2 bases and J by 2 bases, with 9 bases left in between. Germline V gene lookup returns CDR1 KGHSH and CDR2 LQKENI. As DNA, the CDR3 is TGTGCCAGCTCACCAAGGCAGGGGCAAGAGACCCAGTACTTC. Amino acids: CASSPRQGQETQYF. Filled out from reference TRBV18 and TRBJ2-5, the complete variable domain reads NAGVMQNPRHLVRRRGQEARLRCSPMKGHSHVYWYRQLPEEGLKFMVYLQKENIIDESGMPKERFSAEFPKEGPSILRIQQVVRGDSAAYFCASSPRQGQETQYFGPGTRLLVL.

The chain joins TRBV28 to TRBJ1-2; D not resolved. This CDR3 is built from 12 residues. The germline gives CDR1 MDHEN, CDR2 SYDVKM. Trimming took 8 bases from V and 0 from J, leaving 7 bases between them. The CDR3 sequence: CASSATNYGYTF. CDR3 in DNA: TGTGCCAGCTCGGCTACTAACTATGGCTACACCTTC.

On this clonotype itself: A much larger clone lies a single base off, so this may be a read error. The J gene is TRBJ2-1, the V gene TRBV2, with TRBD2 as a possible D gene (6 bases). This CDR3 has 19 residues. CDR1 is SNHLY and CDR2 is FYNNEI in the germline V gene. Here the CDR3 DNA reads TGTGCCAGCAGTGAAAGGGTCCGGCAGGTCCGCGGGACCTACAATGAGCAGTGCTTC. Protein product: CASSERVRQVRGTYNEQCF.

The V call is TRBV5-1, the J call TRBJ2-3; 10 bases agree with TRBD1. J gave up 5 bases and V 0 bases, and 3 bases lay outside the gene matches. CDR3 length: 15 amino acids. Germline CDR1 reads SGHRS; CDR2 reads YFSETQ. The CDR3 DNA follows: TGCGCCAGCAGCTTGGAGGGACAGGGGCAAGATACGCAGTATTTT. This encodes CASSLEGQGQDTQYF.

This clonotype has just a few counts. This chain joins TRBV15 and TRBJ1-1; TRBD1 aligns across 7 bases. Germline V lookup: CDR1 LNHNV, CDR2 YYDKDF (reference sequence). The CDR3 is made up of 14 amino acids. J gave up 2 bases and V 5 bases, and 5 bases lay outside the gene matches. CDR3 DNA sequence: TGTGCCACCAGCGATCAGGGGGGCAACACTGAAGCTTTCTTT. It yields the protein CATSDQGGNTEAFF.

The J gene is TRBJ2-3, the V gene TRBV20-1; 9 bases are shared with TRBD2. Germline V gene data show CDR1 as DFQATT and CDR2 as SNEGSKA (reference sequence). The CDR3 has 16 amino acids. V was pared by 6 bases and J by 5 bases, with 15 bases of the junction left unmatched. The CDR3 nucleotides are TGCAGTGCCCGAACGCCGGGACTAGCAGTGTTAGATACGCAGTATTTT. This encodes CSARTPGLAVLDTQYF.

This clonotype has only a few counts. The chain recombines TRBV5-6 with TRBJ2-7, with 7 positions matching TRBD2. Germline loops: CDR1 SGHDT, CDR2 YYEEEE. There are 16 residues in the CDR3. Germline trimming cut 0 bases from V and 6 bases from J; bases unmatched to any gene: 12. Here the CDR3 DNA reads TGTGCCAGCAGCTTGGATGTCGCGCGGGAGACTCGCGAGCAGTACTTC. It translates to CASSLDVARETREQYF.

This clonotype was counted a few times. The CDR3 reads CASSARGRPTDTQYF. The DNA of the CDR3 is TGTGCCAGCAGCGCCCGCGGGAGGCCCACAGATACGCAGTATTTT. The chain carries TRBV9 and TRBJ2-3; 8 bases agree with TRBD2. Germline V gene data show CDR1 as SGDLS and CDR2 as YYNGEE. Germline trimming cut 3 bases from V and 2 bases from J; bases unmatched to any gene: 5. The CDR3 spans 15 residues.

This clonotype has just one count. V and J are TRBV6-1 and TRBJ2-7, with 8 bases aligning to TRBD1. Germline CDR1 reads MNHNS; CDR2 reads SASEGT. Trimming removed 8 bases from V and 2 bases from J; junction bases left unmatched: 11. The CDR3 has 15 amino acids. In DNA, the CDR3 is TGTGCCAGCCGTATGACCGGGACAGGAGCCTACGAGCAGTACTTC. It yields the protein CASRMTGTGAYEQYF.

This clonotype has just a few counts. The rearrangement uses TRBV28 and TRBJ2-2; TRBD1 aligns across 7 bases. The V gene's germline CDR1 is MDHEN and CDR2 SYDVKM. The V and J ends lost 7 bases and 3 bases, in that order; junction bases with no gene match: 14. This CDR3 region has 17 residues. CDR3 DNA: TGTGCCAGCATCATAGGCGGCTGGACAGGAGACACCGGGGAGCTGTTTTTT. It encodes CASIIGGWTGDTGELFF. The variable domain in full, with the rest retrieved from reference TRBV28 and TRBJ2-2, is DVKVTQSSRYLVKRTGEKVFLECVQDMDHENMFWYRQDPGLGLRLIYFSYDVKMKEKGDIPEGYSVSREKKERFSLILESASTNQTSMYLCASIIGGWTGDTGELFFGEGSRLTVL.

Remarks on this clonotype: One junction end disagrees with the germline gene, perhaps due to a read error. J is TRBJ1-3 and V is TRBV7-3; D gene ambiguous. Germline CDR1 is SGHTA and CDR2 is FQGTGA. This CDR3 is built from 11 residues. CDR3 nucleotides: TGTGCCAGCAGCTTAATCCCGGCGGTCGGTTTT. Its translation is CASSLIPAVGF.

This clonotype was seen a handful of times. V is TRBV27 and J is TRBJ1-1; TRBD1 is a possible D gene (5 bases). CDR1 and CDR2 from the germline V gene are MNHEY and SMNVEV (reference sequence). The V and J ends lost 5 bases and 11 bases respectively, with 12 bases between them. CDR3 length equals 11 residues. The CDR3 coding sequence is TGTGCCAGCAGTCGGGGGGACGCGGCTTTCTTT. This encodes CASSRGDAAFF.

The V and J genes are TRBV12-3 or TRBV12-4 and TRBJ1-1; the D is unclear. The CDR3 sequence is 13 residues long. Trimming shortened V by 2 bases and J by 6 bases, and 10 bases separated the two germline ends. The CDR3 here is CASSLSGFAEAFF. The CDR3 nucleotides are TGTGCCAGCAGTTTATCCGGATTCGCTGAAGCTTTCTTT.

In its sample, this clonotype was seen many times. The chain recombines TRBV5-1 with TRBJ2-7; D might be TRBD2 (5 bases). V dropped 6 bases and J dropped 4 bases, with 14 bases sitting between them. The germline gives CDR1 SGHRS, CDR2 YFSETQ. This CDR3 spans 13 amino acids. The DNA for the CDR3 is TGCGCCAGCACCGGGGAATCTTCGTACGAGCAGTACTTC. Its protein is CASTGESSYEQYF.